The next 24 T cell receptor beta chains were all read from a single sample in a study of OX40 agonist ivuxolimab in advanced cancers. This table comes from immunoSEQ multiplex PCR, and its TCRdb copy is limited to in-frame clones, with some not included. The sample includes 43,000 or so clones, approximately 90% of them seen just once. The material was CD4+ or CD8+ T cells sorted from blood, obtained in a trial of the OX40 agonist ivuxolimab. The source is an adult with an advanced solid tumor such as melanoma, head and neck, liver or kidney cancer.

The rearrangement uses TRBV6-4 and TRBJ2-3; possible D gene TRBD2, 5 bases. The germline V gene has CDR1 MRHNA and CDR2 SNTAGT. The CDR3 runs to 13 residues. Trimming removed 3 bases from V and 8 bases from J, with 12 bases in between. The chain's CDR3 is CASSERLLGTQYF. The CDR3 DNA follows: TGTGCCAGCAGTGAACGGTTACTAGGTACGCAGTATTTT.

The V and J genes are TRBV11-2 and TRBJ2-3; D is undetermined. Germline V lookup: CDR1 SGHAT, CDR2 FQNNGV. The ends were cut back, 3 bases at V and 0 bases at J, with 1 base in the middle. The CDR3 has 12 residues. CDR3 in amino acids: CASSLSTDTQYF. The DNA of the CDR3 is TGTGCCAGCAGCTTGAGCACAGATACGCAGTATTTT.

Here the CDR3 reads CASSHRGAYSNQPQHF. The CDR3 DNA is TGTGCCAGCAGCCATCGAGGGGCCTATAGCAATCAGCCCCAGCATTTT. The chain links TRBV5-6 to TRBJ1-5; D may be TRBD1 (5 bases). V lost 4 bases and J 0 bases, leaving 14 bases between the germline ends. Germline CDR1 is SGHDT and CDR2 is YYEEEE. The CDR3 is 16 residues long.

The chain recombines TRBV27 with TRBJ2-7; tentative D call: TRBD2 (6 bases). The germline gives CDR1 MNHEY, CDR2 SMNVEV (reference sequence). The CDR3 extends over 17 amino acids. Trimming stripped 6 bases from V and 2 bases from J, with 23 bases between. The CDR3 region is CASSPSHLATDTYEQYF. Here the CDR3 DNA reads TGTGCCAGCAGCCCTTCACACCTAGCGACCGATACCTACGAGCAGTACTTC.

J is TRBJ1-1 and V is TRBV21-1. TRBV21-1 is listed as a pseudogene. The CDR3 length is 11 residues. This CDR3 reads CASNRWTEAFF. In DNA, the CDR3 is TGTGCCAGCAACCGTTGGACTGAAGCTTTCTTT.

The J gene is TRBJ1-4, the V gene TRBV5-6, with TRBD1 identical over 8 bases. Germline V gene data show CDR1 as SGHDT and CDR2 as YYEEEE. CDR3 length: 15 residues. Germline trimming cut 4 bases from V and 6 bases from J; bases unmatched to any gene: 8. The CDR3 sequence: CASSPTDRADEKLFF. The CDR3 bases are TGTGCCAGCAGCCCGACGGACAGGGCGGATGAAAAACTGTTTTTT. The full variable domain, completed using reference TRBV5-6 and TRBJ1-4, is DAGVTQSPTHLIKTRGQQVTLRCSPKSGHDTVSWYQQALGQGPQFIFQYYEEEERQRGNFPDRFSGHQFPNYSSELNVNALLLGDSALYLCASSPTDRADEKLFFGSGTQLSVL.

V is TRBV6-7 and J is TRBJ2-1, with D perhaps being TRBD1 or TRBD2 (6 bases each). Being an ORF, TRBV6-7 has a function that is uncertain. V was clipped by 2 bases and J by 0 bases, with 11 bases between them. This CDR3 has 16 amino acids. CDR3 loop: CASSYPEGGSYNEQFF. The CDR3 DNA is TGTGCCAGCAGTTACCCGGAGGGGGGCTCCTACAATGAGCAGTTCTTC.

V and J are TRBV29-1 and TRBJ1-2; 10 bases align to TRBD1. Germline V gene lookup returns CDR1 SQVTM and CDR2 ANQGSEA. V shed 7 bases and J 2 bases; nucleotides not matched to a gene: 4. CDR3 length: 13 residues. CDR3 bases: TGCAGCGCTACGGGACAGGGGAACTATGGCTACACCTTC. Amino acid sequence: CSATGQGNYGYTF. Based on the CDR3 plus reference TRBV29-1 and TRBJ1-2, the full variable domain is SAVISQKPSRDICQRGTSLTIQCQVDSQVTMMFWYRQQPGQSLTLIATANQGSEATYESGFVIDKFPISRPNLTFSTLTVSNMSPEDSSIYLCSATGQGNYGYTFGSGTRLTVV.

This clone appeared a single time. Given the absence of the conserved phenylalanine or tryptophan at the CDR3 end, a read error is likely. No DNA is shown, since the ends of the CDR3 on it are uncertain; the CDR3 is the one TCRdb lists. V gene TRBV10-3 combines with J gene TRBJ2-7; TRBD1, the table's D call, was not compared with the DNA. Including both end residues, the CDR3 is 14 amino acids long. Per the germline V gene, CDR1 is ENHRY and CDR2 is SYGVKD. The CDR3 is CAISGGAGPTTFFI.

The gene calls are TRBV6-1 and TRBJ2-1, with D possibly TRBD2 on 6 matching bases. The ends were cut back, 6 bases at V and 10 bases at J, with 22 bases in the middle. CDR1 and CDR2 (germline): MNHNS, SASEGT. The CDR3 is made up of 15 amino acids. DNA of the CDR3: TGTGCCAGCAGCGGTTCTCAAGGGAGGTACGGGGAGCAGTTCTTC. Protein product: CASSGSQGRYGEQFF.

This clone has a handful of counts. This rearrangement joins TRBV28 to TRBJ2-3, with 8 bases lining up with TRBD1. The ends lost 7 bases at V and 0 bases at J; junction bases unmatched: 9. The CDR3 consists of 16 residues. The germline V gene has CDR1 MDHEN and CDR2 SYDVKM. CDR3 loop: CASTVGTGASTDTQYF. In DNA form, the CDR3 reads TGTGCCAGCACCGTGGGGACAGGTGCTAGCACAGATACGCAGTATTTT.

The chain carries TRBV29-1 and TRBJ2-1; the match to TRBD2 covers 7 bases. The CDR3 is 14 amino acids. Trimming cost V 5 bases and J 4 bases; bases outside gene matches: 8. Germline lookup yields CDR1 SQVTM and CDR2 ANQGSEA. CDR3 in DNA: TGCAGCGTTATGGGAGGGACGGGGTACAATGAGCAGTTCTTC. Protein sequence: CSVMGGTGYNEQFF.

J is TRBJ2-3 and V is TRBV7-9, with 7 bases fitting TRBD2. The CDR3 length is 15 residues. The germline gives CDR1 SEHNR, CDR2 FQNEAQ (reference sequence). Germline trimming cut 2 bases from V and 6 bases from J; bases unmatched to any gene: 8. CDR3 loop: CASSLLAGGGDTQYF. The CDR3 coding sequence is TGTGCCAGCAGCTTATTAGCGGGCGGAGGGGATACGCAGTATTTT.

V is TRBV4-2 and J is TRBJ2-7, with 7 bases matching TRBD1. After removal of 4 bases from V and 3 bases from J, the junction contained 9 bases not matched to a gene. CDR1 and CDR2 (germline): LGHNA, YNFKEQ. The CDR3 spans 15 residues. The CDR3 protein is CASSRAGTESYEQYF. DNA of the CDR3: TGTGCCAGCAGCCGCGCCGGGACAGAAAGCTACGAGCAGTACTTC.

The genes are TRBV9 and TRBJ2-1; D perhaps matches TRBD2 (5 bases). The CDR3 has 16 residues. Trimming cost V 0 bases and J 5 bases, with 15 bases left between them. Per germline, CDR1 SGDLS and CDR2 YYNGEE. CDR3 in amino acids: CASSVGADLVNNEQFF. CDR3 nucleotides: TGTGCCAGCAGCGTAGGAGCGGATTTAGTTAACAATGAGCAGTTCTTC.

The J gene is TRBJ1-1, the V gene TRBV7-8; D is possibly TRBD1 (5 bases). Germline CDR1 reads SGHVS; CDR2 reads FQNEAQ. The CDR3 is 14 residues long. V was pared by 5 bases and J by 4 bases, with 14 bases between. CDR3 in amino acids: CASSNSGFSTEAFF. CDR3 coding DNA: TGTGCCAGCAGCAACTCAGGGTTTAGCACTGAAGCTTTCTTT.

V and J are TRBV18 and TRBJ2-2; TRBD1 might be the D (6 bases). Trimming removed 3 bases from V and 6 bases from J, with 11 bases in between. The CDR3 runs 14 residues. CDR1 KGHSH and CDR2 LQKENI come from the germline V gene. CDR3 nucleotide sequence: TGTGCCAGCTCACCTATGCAGGGGCCCGGGGAGCTGTTTTTT. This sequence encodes CASSPMQGPGELFF. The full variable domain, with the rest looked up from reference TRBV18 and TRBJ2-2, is NAGVMQNPRHLVRRRGQEARLRCSPMKGHSHVYWYRQLPEEGLKFMVYLQKENIIDESGMPKERFSAEFPKEGPSILRIQQVVRGDSAAYFCASSPMQGPGELFFGEGSRLTVL.

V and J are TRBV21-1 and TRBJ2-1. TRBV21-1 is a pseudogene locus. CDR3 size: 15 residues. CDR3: CASSKEPAADNEQFF. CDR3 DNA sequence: TGTGCCAGCAGCAAAGAGCCTGCCGCAGACAATGAGCAGTTCTTC.

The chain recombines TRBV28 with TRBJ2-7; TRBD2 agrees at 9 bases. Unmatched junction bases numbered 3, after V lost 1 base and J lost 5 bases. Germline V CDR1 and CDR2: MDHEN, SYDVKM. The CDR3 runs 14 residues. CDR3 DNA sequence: TGTGCCAGCAGTTTATTTAGCGGGAGTAACGAGCAGTACTTC. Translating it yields CASSLFSGSNEQYF. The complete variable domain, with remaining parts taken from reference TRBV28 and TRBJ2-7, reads DVKVTQSSRYLVKRTGEKVFLECVQDMDHENMFWYRQDPGLGLRLIYFSYDVKMKEKGDIPEGYSVSREKKERFSLILESASTNQTSMYLCASSLFSGSNEQYFGPGTRLTVT.

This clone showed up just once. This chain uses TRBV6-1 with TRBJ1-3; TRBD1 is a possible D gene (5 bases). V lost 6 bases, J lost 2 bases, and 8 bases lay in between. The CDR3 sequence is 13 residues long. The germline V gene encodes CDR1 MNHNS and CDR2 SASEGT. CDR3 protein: CASRGAAGNTIYF. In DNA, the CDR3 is TGTGCCAGCAGAGGGGCAGCTGGAAACACCATATATTTT.

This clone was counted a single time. The chain's CDR3 is CASSHPSENTEAFF. Here the CDR3 DNA reads TGCGCCAGCAGCCATCCGTCCGAGAACACTGAAGCTTTCTTT. This chain connects TRBV4-1 to TRBJ1-1; no firm D call. Trimming cost V 3 bases and J 1 base, with 9 bases left between them. Germline V gene data show CDR1 as MGHRA and CDR2 as YSYEKL. The CDR3 runs to 14 residues.

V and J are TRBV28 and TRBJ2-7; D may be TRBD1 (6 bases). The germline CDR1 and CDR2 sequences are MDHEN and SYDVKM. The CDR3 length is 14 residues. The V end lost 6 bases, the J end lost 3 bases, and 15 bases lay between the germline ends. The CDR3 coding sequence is TGTGCCAGCAGCGAGGGAACAGGGATCTACGAGCAGTACTTC. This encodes CASSEGTGIYEQYF.

The CDR3 nucleotides are TGTGCCAGCAGTTCCACAGGGGGCAGCTACAATGAGCAGTTCTTC. Protein: CASSSTGGSYNEQFF. V and J are TRBV2 and TRBJ2-1; TRBD1 agrees at 9 bases. The germline CDR1 and CDR2 sequences are SNHLY and FYNNEI. V trimming: 5 bases; J trimming: 3 bases; junction bases outside the gene matches: 5. This CDR3 is 15 amino acids long.

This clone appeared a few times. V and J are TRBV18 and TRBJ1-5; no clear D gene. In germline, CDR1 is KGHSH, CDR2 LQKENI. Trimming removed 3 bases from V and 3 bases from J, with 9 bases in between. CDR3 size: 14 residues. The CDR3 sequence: CASSPGGSNQPQHF. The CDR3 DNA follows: TGTGCCAGCTCACCGGGAGGGTCCAATCAGCCCCAGCATTTT.